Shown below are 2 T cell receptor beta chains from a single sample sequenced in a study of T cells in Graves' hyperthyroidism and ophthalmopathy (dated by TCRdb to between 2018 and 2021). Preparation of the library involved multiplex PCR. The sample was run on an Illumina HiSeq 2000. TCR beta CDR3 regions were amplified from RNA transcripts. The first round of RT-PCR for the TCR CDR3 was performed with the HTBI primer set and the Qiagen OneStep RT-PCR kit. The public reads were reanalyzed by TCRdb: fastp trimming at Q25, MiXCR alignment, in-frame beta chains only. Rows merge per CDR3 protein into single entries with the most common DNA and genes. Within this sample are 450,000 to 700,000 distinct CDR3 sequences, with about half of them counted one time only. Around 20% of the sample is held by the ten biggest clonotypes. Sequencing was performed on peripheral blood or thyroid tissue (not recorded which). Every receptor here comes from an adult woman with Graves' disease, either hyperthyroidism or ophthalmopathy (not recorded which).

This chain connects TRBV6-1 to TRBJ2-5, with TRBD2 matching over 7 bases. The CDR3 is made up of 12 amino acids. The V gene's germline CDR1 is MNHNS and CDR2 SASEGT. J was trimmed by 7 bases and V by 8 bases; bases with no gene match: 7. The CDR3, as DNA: TGTGCCAGCTCGGCGGGAGCGGGGACCCAGTACTTC. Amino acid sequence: CASSAGAGTQYF.

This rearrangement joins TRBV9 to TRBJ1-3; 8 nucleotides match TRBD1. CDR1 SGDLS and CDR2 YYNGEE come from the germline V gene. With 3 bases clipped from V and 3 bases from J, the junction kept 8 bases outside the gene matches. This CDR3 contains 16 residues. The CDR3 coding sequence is TGTGCCAGCAGCGCCACAGGGGGAGTCTTTGGAAACACCATATATTTT. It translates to CASSATGGVFGNTIYF.